This T cell receptor beta chain originates from a study of cytomegalovirus exposure and HLA in healthy donors. As to this clone: Its cognate antigen is unknown.

CDR3 length: 16 amino acids. Germline-derived CDR1 and CDR2 are LNHDA and SQIVND (reference sequence). V lost 5 bases to trimming and J lost 2 bases, with 15 bases between them. In the PCR, 60 Vbeta and 13 Jbeta primers were used. TCRdb's table, derived via immunoSEQ multiplex PCR, lists solely in-frame clones and lacks some. The table counts more than 100,000 clones; about 1.6% lies in the top ten. Whole-study results and caveats: A later analysis linked a missense variant in DCLRE1C to the trimming of TCR beta V and J genes. Later analysis found that TCR beta chains associated with HLA were more clonally expanded than other, equally common chains. The authors listed 150 to 200 TCR beta chains as cytomegalovirus-associated. Within an earlier analysis, most TCR beta V segments proved productive either about 90% or about 30% of the time.

The source is a woman in her 40s in good health and CMV-seronegative. The chain uses TRBV19 and TRBJ2-2; perhaps TRBD2 as D (7 bases). Source material: PBMCs. The DNA of the CDR3 is TGTGCCAGTAGTCTAATAGGGGGGGGAAACACCGGGGAGCTGTTTTTT. It yields the protein CASSLIGGGNTGELFF.